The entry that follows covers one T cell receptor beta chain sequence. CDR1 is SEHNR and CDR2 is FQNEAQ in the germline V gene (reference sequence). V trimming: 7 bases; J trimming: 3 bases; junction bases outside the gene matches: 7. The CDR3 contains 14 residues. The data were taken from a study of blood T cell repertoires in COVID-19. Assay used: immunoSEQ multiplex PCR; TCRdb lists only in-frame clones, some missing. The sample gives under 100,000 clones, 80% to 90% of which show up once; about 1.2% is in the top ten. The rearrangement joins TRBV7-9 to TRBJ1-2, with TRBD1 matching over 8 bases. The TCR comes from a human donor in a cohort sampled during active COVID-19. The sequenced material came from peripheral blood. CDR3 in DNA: TGTGCCAGCATAATCCAGGGGGCCGACTATGGCTACACCTTC. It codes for CASIIQGADYGYTF.